A single sample gave rise to the 18 T cell receptor beta chains below, sequenced in a study of vaccination and CD4 T cells after COVID-19. This sample's treatment: roughly ten-day PBMC culture with coronavirus spike peptide pools or control peptides (ViraFEST assay). These receptors have no identified antigens. Cultured CD4+ T cell DNA was sequenced using the Oncomine TCR Beta short-read assay. MiXCR, applied by TCRdb to the PCR reads, yields one record per CDR3 protein. The repertoire holds 20,000 or so distinct CDR3 sequences, 56% seen once, with roughly 10% in the top ten. Sequenced: CD4+ T cells from blood, cultured in vitro. These receptors were taken from a human donor who had recovered from COVID-19.

V and J are TRBV7-9 and TRBJ2-2; D might be TRBD1 (5 bases). Germline V gives CDR1 SEHNR, CDR2 FQNEAQ (reference sequence). There are 15 residues in the CDR3. V dropped 3 bases and J dropped 3 bases, with 11 bases sitting between them. CDR3 sequence (DNA): TGTGCCAGCAGCTTCCCAGCAGGGTACACCGGGGAGCTGTTTTTT. Protein product: CASSFPAGYTGELFF.

V gene TRBV20-1 combines with J gene TRBJ1-2, with D possibly being TRBD1 (5 bases). V lost 2 bases, J lost 10 bases, and 11 bases lay in between. The germline V gene encodes CDR1 DFQATT and CDR2 SNEGSKA (reference sequence). The CDR3 has 11 amino acids. The CDR3 DNA reads TGCAGTGCTAGACTACAGGACGCCTACACCTTC. Its protein product is CSARLQDAYTF.

This clonotype was counted only a few times. The genes are TRBV6-1 and TRBJ1-1, with a tentative D call TRBD1 (6 bases). Per germline, CDR1 MNHNS and CDR2 SASEGT. The length of the CDR3 is 13 residues. Trimming cost V 2 bases and J 5 bases, with 9 bases left between them. The CDR3 DNA reads as TGTGCCAGCAGTGAAAACAGGGTAACTGAAGCTTTCTTT. Residues: CASSENRVTEAFF.

The gene calls are TRBV6-2 or TRBV6-3 and TRBJ2-1, with D hard to call. From germline, CDR1 is MNHEY and CDR2 SVGEGT. Trimming stripped 4 bases from V and 7 bases from J, with 11 bases between. The CDR3 contains 13 residues. The CDR3 reads CASSSPPVNEQFF. The CDR3 DNA is TGTGCCAGCAGTTCCCCCCCAGTGAATGAGCAGTTCTTC.

This clonotype was counted between two and nine times. The genes are TRBV20-1 and TRBJ2-5, with 8 bases identical to TRBD2. Losses at the gene ends were 0 bases for V and 4 bases for J; bases not matched to a gene: 7. The CDR3 sequence is 15 residues long. The germline V gene encodes CDR1 DFQATT and CDR2 SNEGSKA (reference sequence). The CDR3 DNA reads TGCAGTGCTAGAGAATGGGGGACTAGTCCAGAGACCCAGTACTTC. This gives the protein CSAREWGTSPETQYF.

The rearrangement uses TRBV11-3 and TRBJ2-7; 12 bases are shared with TRBD2. The germline gives CDR1 SGHNT, CDR2 YENEEA. The CDR3 is 17 residues long. J lost 5 bases, V lost 4 bases, and 12 bases had no gene match. The CDR3 sequence is CASSSRTSGIPVNEQYF. In nucleotides, the CDR3 is TGTGCCAGCAGCTCCAGGACTAGCGGGATCCCGGTGAACGAGCAGTACTTC.

The CDR3 DNA reads as TGTGCCAGCAGTTTTGTGGGTAGCGGCTACACCTTC. Residues: CASSFVGSGYTF. This chain links TRBV12-3 or TRBV12-4 with TRBJ1-2, with no clear D. Trimming left V 3 bases short and J 8 bases short, with 10 bases between. CDR3 length equals 12 residues.

The V gene is TRBV6-2 or TRBV6-3, the J gene TRBJ1-4; tentative D call: TRBD1 (6 bases). The CDR3 contains 16 residues. The germline V gene has CDR1 MNHEY and CDR2 SVGEGT. Between the trimmed V and J ends, which lost 6 bases and 8 bases, there was a span of 22 bases. The CDR3 nucleotides read TGTGCCAGCAGACCCAGCAGGGGATCAGGGGACGAAAAACTGTTTTTT. It translates to CASRPSRGSGDEKLFF.

This chain connects TRBV6-5 to TRBJ1-6; the D gene is possibly TRBD1 (5 bases). The V end lost 0 bases, the J end lost 10 bases, and 7 bases lay between the germline ends. CDR3 length: 13 amino acids. CDR1 and CDR2 (germline): MNHEY, SVGAGI. DNA of the CDR3: TGTGCCAGCAGTTACTCGCCAGGGTCACCCCTCCACTTT. As protein: CASSYSPGSPLHF.

The chain joins TRBV15 to TRBJ2-1; D is undetermined. Deletions cut 5 bases from V and 4 bases from J, with 6 bases between. Germline V gene sequence: CDR1 LNHNV, CDR2 YYDKDF (reference sequence). This CDR3 comprises 12 residues. DNA for the CDR3: TGTGCCACCAGCGCTGGATACAATGAGCAGTTCTTC. It translates to CATSAGYNEQFF.

This clonotype was counted only a few times. The chain couples TRBV21-1 to TRBJ2-7. TRBV21-1 is a listed pseudogene. This CDR3 has 14 amino acids. The CDR3 here is CASRDSLSSYEQYF. CDR3 nucleotides: TGTGCCAGCAGGGATTCCCTGAGCTCCTACGAGCAGTACTTC.

The genes are TRBV12-3 or TRBV12-4 and TRBJ1-2, with D uncertain. The V and J ends lost 3 bases and 4 bases respectively, with 18 bases between them. CDR3 size: 16 residues. The CDR3 nucleotides are TGTGCCAGCAGTTTGAGTATTGCAGTGAAACCCTATGGCTACACCTTC. Translation: CASSLSIAVKPYGYTF.

V gene TRBV19 combines with J gene TRBJ1-2; D remains unclear. The CDR3 covers 12 residues. CDR1 and CDR2 (germline): LNHDA, SQIVND (reference sequence). V lost 2 bases, J lost 6 bases, and 7 bases lay in between. The CDR3 bases are TGTGCCAGTAGTATAAGCGGGGATGGCTACACCTTC. This gives the protein CASSISGDGYTF.

The chain has TRBV5-1 and TRBJ1-2, with D unclear. The CDR3 covers 15 residues. Germline CDR1 SGHRS, CDR2 YFSETQ. Trimming removed 4 bases at V and 2 bases at J, with 15 bases between. As DNA, the CDR3 is TGCGCCAGCAGCCCTGCGGCAGGCCTAAACTATGGCTACACCTTC. It encodes CASSPAAGLNYGYTF.

This clonotype has just a few counts. The genes are TRBV5-5 and TRBJ1-5, with D possibly being TRBD1 (5 bases). The CDR3 is 16 amino acids. V lost 4 bases and J lost 2, with 16 bases in between. The germline V gene encodes CDR1 SGHKS and CDR2 YYEKEE (reference sequence). The DNA for the CDR3 is TGTGCCAGCAGCGTCCGACCGACGGGGGGCAATCAGCCCCAGCATTTT. This encodes CASSVRPTGGNQPQHF.

The chain has TRBV10-3 and TRBJ1-5; D uncertain. The CDR3 loop spans 13 amino acids. Germline CDR1 and CDR2: ENHRY and SYGVKD. The V and J ends lost 10 bases and 4 bases respectively, with 14 bases between them. DNA for the CDR3: TGTGCCACCGCGGACGGTAGGAATCAGCCCCAGCATTTT. This codes for CATADGRNQPQHF.

This clonotype was seen just once. The gene calls are TRBV4-3 and TRBJ2-7, with D maybe TRBD1 (5 bases). Trimming cost V 0 bases and J 1 base, with 10 bases left between them. The CDR3 sequence is 15 residues long. Germline-derived CDR1 and CDR2 are LGHNA and YSLEER. CDR3: CASSQDDAGSYEQYF. The CDR3, as DNA: TGCGCCAGCAGCCAAGATGATGCAGGGTCCTACGAGCAGTACTTC.

The chain recombines TRBV7-2 with TRBJ2-5; 11 bases align to TRBD2. CDR3 length equals 18 residues. Germline V gene sequence: CDR1 SGHTA, CDR2 FQGNSA. V was pared by 2 bases and J by 4 bases, with 12 bases of the junction left unmatched. The CDR3 DNA follows: TGTGCCAGCAGCTTATCCGGACTAGCGGGTTCCACGGGAGAGACCCAGTACTTC. It translates to CASSLSGLAGSTGETQYF.